This T cell receptor (beta chain) was sequenced during a study of a mutant IDH1 vaccine in newly diagnosed glioma (dated by TCRdb to about 2021). With respect to the entire study: Across visits V03 through V10, patients got a total of eight vaccinations, given in weeks 1, 3, 5, 7, 11, 15, 19 and 23. Prior to enrollment, patients had been given standard therapy consisting of radiotherapy alone, temozolomide alone, or radiochemotherapy with temozolomide, with the combination given to most patients. Of the 32 patients who were treated, approximately 62% were male and about 40% were female, and the mean age was around 41 years. Longitudinal TCRB deep sequencing was done for 20 to 25 treated patients, wherever samples were available for exploratory analyses. Peripheral blood was collected at six visits: V03 (baseline), V05, V07, V10, V12 and V13. Vaccination started 4-6 weeks after radiotherapy alone, or was given together with temozolomide cycles in the groups whose treatment included chemotherapy.

The meaning of the sample's time point label: week 5, during vaccination. Each vaccine dose was 300 ug of a 20-mer mutant IDH1 peptide in Montanide, given subcutaneously with topical imiquimod. All donors had newly diagnosed IDH1-mutant astrocytomas of WHO grade 3 or 4 that showed loss of nuclear ATRX. The samples were drawn from NOA16, a multicentre, single-arm, open-label phase I trial in Germany that tested a mutant IDH1 peptide vaccine in humans for the first time. Genomic DNA for TCRB sequencing was extracted from EDTA blood using the DNeasy Blood and Tissue Kit. To prepare the library, the immunoSEQ multiplex PCR assay was applied. Rearranged TCR beta chain sequences were amplified using the hsTCRB Kit according to the manufacturer's protocol. An Illumina MiSeq was used to sequence the TCRB libraries. The authors' analysis ran thus. The proprietary platform of the kit vendor was used for demultiplexing, trimming and gene mapping. Held by TCRdb, this immuneACCESS table contains in-frame sequences only and omits some clones. Under half of the omission traces to an unresolved V gene where checked; the cause of the rest is unknown. V, J and clone size reflect that table, while D and trimming were determined from the DNA. Across this sample there are about 58,000 clones, with around 80% seen only once. The ten largest account for 7.4% of the sample.

In regard to this clone: The antigen this receptor binds is unknown. Base-call qualities are not available, and no considerably larger clone is one nucleotide away.

The paper's findings and limits, for the study overall: Pseudoprogression appeared unrelated to alterations in the top peripheral T cell clonotypes detected by TCRB sequencing. Immune responses induced by the vaccine were seen in around 93% of patients across multiple MHC alleles. Availability determined which PBMC samples were chosen for TCRB deep sequencing. The authors stated that sample limitations prevented analyses of patient blood samples from being reproduced.

Per the germline V gene, MNHEY is the CDR1 and SVGAGI is the CDR2. The CDR3, from cysteine to phenylalanine, totals 13 residues. Only the CDR3 part of the read is kept: 39 bases, read in frame from the first base. Compared with germline, V lacks 2 bases and J lacks 11 bases; bases without a gene match: 8. The chain was built from TRBV6-5 and TRBJ1-1, and 7 bases in between align with TRBD1. This sample comprised PBMCs, obtained from a glioma patient whose treatment included an IDH1 peptide vaccine. This receptor was taken from a woman between 45 and 65 years old with glioma. The DNA sequence follows: TGTGCCAGCAGTTACACAGGGGAGGCGGAGGCTTTCTTT. Its protein is CASSYTGEAEAFF.